One and the same sample provided the 19 T cell receptor beta chains below, sequenced in a study of T cell repertoires in cytomegalovirus infection. A single record per CDR3 protein comes from TCRdb applying MiXCR to the reads. The table shows approximately 700,000 distinct CDR3 sequences, with less than 40% occurring only once. The sequencing input was PBMCs. The receptor source for this set is a human donor in good health (CMV status not recorded). Some clones in this sample may be carry-over from other donors' samples.

This clonotype turned up a few times. J is TRBJ2-3 and V is TRBV5-6, with D hard to call. Germline assignment: CDR1 SGHDT and CDR2 YYEEEE. V was shortened by 3 bases and J by 2 bases, with 7 bases between the two germline ends. The CDR3 runs to 13 residues. Here the CDR3 DNA reads TGTGCCAGCAGCTCCGCTGACACAGATACGCAGTATTTT. It yields the protein CASSSADTDTQYF.

This chain connects TRBV10-1 to TRBJ1-2; D remains ambiguous. Deletions cut 9 bases from V and 3 bases from J, with 14 bases between. Per germline, CDR1 WNHNN and CDR2 SYGVQD (reference sequence). The CDR3 has 13 residues. The CDR3 loop is CASSRAADYGYTF. The DNA for the CDR3 is TGCGCCAGTTCACGAGCGGCTGACTATGGCTACACCTTC.

This clonotype has just a few counts. This chain links TRBV19 with TRBJ2-1; D unresolved. Per germline, CDR1 LNHDA and CDR2 SQIVND (reference sequence). The germline V and J ends were trimmed by 4 bases and 4 bases, with 14 bases remaining between them. The length of the CDR3 is 15 residues. The DNA for the CDR3 is TGTGCCAGTAGTAGGGCGCAGACGTTATACAATGAGCAGTTCTTC. As protein: CASSRAQTLYNEQFF.

Comments on this clonotype: As the CDR3 is not closed by the conserved phenylalanine or tryptophan, this likely results from a read error. The chain employs TRBV10-3 and TRBJ2-7; weak D call: TRBD1 (6 bases). This CDR3 spans 12 amino acids. V shed 4 bases and J shed 5 bases, with 9 bases lying between them. Per the germline V gene, CDR1 is ENHRY and CDR2 is SYGVKD. The CDR3, as DNA: TGTGCCATCAGTGGGTCAGGGGACGAGCAGTACTTG. Encoded protein: CAISGSGDEQYL.

The V gene is TRBV28, the J gene TRBJ1-1; D is uncertain. Germline V gene data show CDR1 as MDHEN and CDR2 as SYDVKM. CDR3 size: 16 residues. The V end was cut by 4 bases, the J end by 0 bases, with 15 bases between. Here the CDR3 DNA reads TGTGCCAGCAGTTCCCCCCTCCTACTCCTGAACACTGAAGCTTTCTTT. Translated: CASSSPLLLLNTEAFF.

Concerning this clonotype itself: The junction shows a germline mismatch at one end, possibly a read error. The gene calls are TRBV7-7 and TRBJ2-5, with D uncertain. This CDR3 has 16 amino acids. CDR1 SSHAT and CDR2 FNYEAQ come from the germline V gene (reference sequence). CDR3 nucleotides: TGTGCTAGCAGCTTAGGATCAAGGAGCGCACAAGAGACCCAGTACTTC. Encoded protein: CASSLGSRSAQETQYF.

Only a few counts were recorded for this clonotype. The J gene is TRBJ2-7, the V gene TRBV20-1; 10 positions agree with TRBD1. Trimming cost V 6 bases and J 2 bases; bases outside gene matches: 4. There are 13 residues in the CDR3. CDR1 and CDR2 from the germline V gene are DFQATT and SNEGSKA (reference sequence). CDR3 region: CSAEGQGPYEQYF. The CDR3 coding sequence is TGCAGTGCGGAGGGACAGGGGCCCTACGAGCAGTACTTC.

The rearrangement joins TRBV7-9 to TRBJ2-6; D not certain. Germline values: CDR1 SEHNR, CDR2 FQNEAQ (reference sequence). V was trimmed by 5 bases and J by 0 bases, leaving 14 bases between them. The CDR3 consists of 17 residues. CDR3 protein: CASSGYSPSSGANVLTF. In DNA, the CDR3 is TGTGCCAGCAGCGGCTATAGCCCTAGCTCTGGGGCCAACGTCCTGACTTTC.

This clonotype occurred a few times. The rearrangement uses TRBV4-1 and TRBJ2-3; D call uncertain. V gave up 4 bases and J gave up 3 bases, with 14 bases separating them. Germline V gene sequence: CDR1 MGHRA, CDR2 YSYEKL. The CDR3 spans 15 residues. CDR3 in amino acids: CASSRQISQTDTQYF. CDR3 nucleotides: TGCGCCAGCAGCCGACAAATCTCCCAGACAGATACGCAGTATTTT.

This clonotype was seen a single time. This sequence joins TRBV2 and TRBJ2-3; D is unclear. This CDR3 has 14 amino acids. Trimming cost V 7 bases and J 6 bases, with 17 bases left between them. The germline CDR1 and CDR2 sequences are SNHLY and FYNNEI. The CDR3 loop reads CASMATLFRDTQYF. The CDR3 DNA is TGTGCCAGCATGGCTACTCTTTTTCGGGATACGCAGTATTTT.

This clonotype was picked up a small number of times. This rearrangement joins TRBV6-1 to TRBJ2-3, with 12 bases matching TRBD2. Germline CDR1 and CDR2: MNHNS and SASEGT. The CDR3 is 16 residues long. The J segment lost 6 bases and the V segment lost 5 bases, leaving 9 bases of the junction unmatched. DNA for the CDR3: TGTGCCAGCAGTCCTCTAGCGGGAGGGCCTGTGGATACGCAGTATTTT. This encodes CASSPLAGGPVDTQYF.

The genes are TRBV6-2 or TRBV6-3 and TRBJ2-1; D could derive from TRBD1 or TRBD2 (5 bases each). Germline assignment: CDR1 MNHEY and CDR2 SVGEGT. Trimming pared 2 bases from V and 2 bases from J, leaving 10 bases between. The CDR3 has 15 amino acids. CDR3 region: CASSYGDGTYNEQFF. The CDR3 DNA follows: TGTGCCAGCAGTTACGGGGACGGAACCTACAATGAGCAGTTCTTC.

Of note for this clonotype: At one boundary the junction diverges from the germline segment, which might be a read error. The chain carries TRBV7-6 and TRBJ2-7, with 9 bases lining up with TRBD2. CDR3 size: 15 residues. Germline CDR1 reads SGHVS; CDR2 reads FNYEAQ. Here the CDR3 reads CASSLVRGGGYEQYF. CDR3 sequence (DNA): TGTGCTAGCAGCTTAGTGCGGGGGGGCGGTTACGAGCAGTACTTC.

Regarding this clonotype: It may be a read error: a sequence one base away is much more abundant. The genes are TRBV7-2 and TRBJ2-1; TRBD2 matches at 7 bases. The V gene's germline CDR1 is SGHTA and CDR2 FQGNSA. CDR3 length equals 16 residues. The CDR3 here is CASSLAMREWYSEQFF. CDR3 in DNA: TGTGCCAGCAGCTTAGCGATGCGGGAGTGGTACAGTGAGCAGTTCTTC.

This clonotype was seen repeatedly, ten times or more. Germline and junction disagree at one end, which may indicate a read error. The chain couples TRBV6-1 to TRBJ1-5, with 7 bases that match TRBD1. The germline V gene has CDR1 MNHNS and CDR2 SASEGT. CDR3 length: 14 amino acids. CDR3 sequence: CASSKATGSQPQHF. The CDR3 nucleotides read TGTGCCAGCAGTAAAGCGACAGGGAGTCAGCCCCAGCATTTT.

This clonotype was found a few times. The rearrangement links TRBV7-8 to TRBJ2-3, with TRBD1 as a possible D gene (6 bases). Trimming shortened V by 5 bases and J by 1 base, and 10 bases separated the two germline ends. Germline assignment: CDR1 SGHVS and CDR2 FQNEAQ. The CDR3 loop spans 14 amino acids. The CDR3 coding sequence is TGTGCCAGCAGCATACAGGGACGCACAGATACGCAGTATTTT. It is translated as CASSIQGRTDTQYF.

This clonotype was detected a few times. The chain is built from TRBV7-9 and TRBJ1-1, with D maybe TRBD1 (5 bases). CDR1 and CDR2 from the germline V gene are SEHNR and FQNEAQ (reference sequence). This CDR3 region has 14 residues. Trimming stripped 4 bases from V and 5 bases from J, with 14 bases between. CDR3 region: CASSSPGVRTEAFF. For the CDR3, the DNA is TGTGCCAGCAGCTCCCCGGGGGTCCGTACTGAAGCTTTCTTT.

This clonotype appeared a few times. The chain joins TRBV12-3 or TRBV12-4 to TRBJ1-6; 7 bases are a match to TRBD1. Trimming cost V 3 bases and J 8 bases; bases outside gene matches: 4. The CDR3 has 14 amino acids. The CDR3 DNA sequence: TGTGCCAGCAGTTTTACAGGGGTTCATTCACCCCTCCACTTT. Protein: CASSFTGVHSPLHF.

The sample holds a few counts of this clonotype. The chain links TRBV5-1 to TRBJ1-2, with TRBD1 matching 10 bases. The CDR3 sequence is 15 residues long. Germline V CDR1 and CDR2: SGHRS, YFSETQ. V lost 4 bases, J lost 4 bases, and 7 bases stayed unmatched. In nucleotides, the CDR3 is TGCGCCAGCAGCCTCGACAGGGGGCTCGTCTATGGCTACACCTTC. Translated, it gives CASSLDRGLVYGYTF. Filled out from reference TRBV5-1 and TRBJ1-2, the complete variable domain reads KAGVTQTPRYLIKTRGQQVTLSCSPISGHRSVSWYQQTPGQGLQFLFEYFSETQRNKGNFPGRFSGRQFSNSRSEMNVSTLELGDSALYLCASSLDRGLVYGYTFGSGTRLTVV.